The 14 T cell receptor beta chains given below trace back to one sample, sequenced in a study of metastatic and nonmetastatic thyroid tumors. TCRdb used MiXCR to call clones anew from the PCR reads. Here the sample spans fewer than 12,000 clones, less than 15% being singletons. Not a single patient had been given any form of treatment at any point before undergoing thyroid surgery. Sequenced material: blood. Receptors were obtained from a female donor with papillary thyroid cancer or a benign thyroid nodule (not recorded which). Some clones in this sample may be carry-over from other donors' samples.

By sample share, this clone is medium-sized. J is TRBJ1-2 and V is TRBV6-5, with D perhaps TRBD1 (5 bases). The CDR3 consists of 14 residues. Trimming shortened V by 2 bases and J by 4 bases, and 11 bases separated the two germline ends. Germline values: CDR1 MNHEY, CDR2 SVGAGI. The CDR3 DNA reads as TGTGCCAGCAGTTACGGGCGGGACCTCTATGGCTACACCTTC. Its protein product is CASSYGRDLYGYTF.

This clone was seen a few times. Since a much larger clone is just one base distant, this may be a read error. The V call is TRBV11-1, the J call TRBJ1-1; D is unclear. The germline CDR1 and CDR2 sequences are SGHAT and FQDESV (reference sequence). Trimming removed 8 bases from V and 10 bases from J, with 17 bases in between. The CDR3 consists of 12 residues. The CDR3 sequence is CASGRTAEGAFF. The DNA for the CDR3 is TGTGCCAGCGGTCGTACGGCCGAGGGAGCTTTCTTT.

Sample share makes this clone medium-sized (0.01 to 0.1%). The chain has TRBV2 and TRBJ2-7, with D maybe TRBD2 (5 bases). Per germline, CDR1 SNHLY and CDR2 FYNNEI. The length of the CDR3 is 14 residues. The germline V and J ends were trimmed by 7 bases and 2 bases, with 15 bases remaining between them. The CDR3 is CASMRAPGTYEQYF. DNA of the CDR3: TGTGCCAGCATGAGGGCCCCAGGAACCTACGAGCAGTACTTC.

By frequency in the sample, this clone is medium-sized. CDR3 amino acids: CASSPTPGAYEQYF. CDR3 coding DNA: TGTGCCAGCAGCCCAACCCCGGGCGCCTACGAGCAGTACTTC. The rearrangement links TRBV7-3 to TRBJ2-7; D not resolved. The CDR3 has 14 amino acids. Trimming shortened V by 5 bases and J by 2 bases, and 13 bases separated the two germline ends. CDR1 SGHTA and CDR2 FQGTGA come from the germline V gene. The full variable domain, rest sourced from reference TRBV7-3 and TRBJ2-7, is GAGVSQTPSNKVTEKGKYVELRCDPISGHTALYWYRQSLGQGPEFLIYFQGTGAADDSGLPNDRFFAVRPEGSVSTLKIQRTERGDSAVYLCASSPTPGAYEQYFGPGTRLTVT.

Judged by abundance, this clone is medium-sized (0.01 to 0.1%). This chain links TRBV4-2 with TRBJ2-1; D may be TRBD2 (5 bases). The germline V and J ends were trimmed by 4 bases and 9 bases, with 19 bases remaining between them. Germline CDR1 LGHNA, CDR2 YNFKEQ. CDR3 length equals 15 residues. CDR3 amino acids: CASSRQLVSVTEQFF. CDR3 DNA sequence: TGTGCCAGCAGCCGGCAACTAGTTTCCGTTACTGAGCAGTTCTTC.

This clone was seen a handful of times. The chain uses TRBV20-1 and TRBJ1-1; D unclear. The germline V gene has CDR1 DFQATT and CDR2 SNEGSKA (reference sequence). The CDR3 is made up of 14 amino acids. The V and J ends lost 3 bases and 0 bases respectively, with 11 bases between them. The CDR3 region has the DNA TGCAGTGCTAGTTCCCGCCTACTGAACACTGAAGCTTTCTTT. Its protein product is CSASSRLLNTEAFF.

This clone was found many times. The J gene is TRBJ1-1, the V gene TRBV20-1, with 9 bases fitting TRBD1. With V trimmed by 6 bases and J by 3 bases, 5 bases remained unmatched. Germline V gives CDR1 DFQATT, CDR2 SNEGSKA (reference sequence). The CDR3 length is 13 residues. The CDR3 reads CSAAGTGHTEAFF. The CDR3 coding sequence is TGCAGTGCAGCCGGGACAGGGCACACTGAAGCTTTCTTT.

This clone was detected ten times or more. This chain's CDR3 is CATSESGGISNQPQHF. The CDR3 DNA sequence: TGTGCCACCAGTGAATCAGGGGGTATTAGCAATCAGCCCCAGCATTTT. The chain has TRBV24-1 and TRBJ1-5; 7 bases are shared with TRBD1. The germline CDR1 and CDR2 sequences are KGHDR and SFDVKD. The CDR3 covers 16 residues. The V gene end was trimmed by 4 bases and the J gene end by 0 bases; junction bases not matched to a gene: 5.

At least ten counts were recorded for this clone. This chain links TRBV7-9 with TRBJ2-2; D is uncertain. The CDR3 is made up of 17 amino acids. V shed 3 bases and J shed 4 bases, with 18 bases lying between them. Germline lookup yields CDR1 SEHNR and CDR2 FQNEAQ (reference sequence). The DNA for the CDR3 is TGTGCCAGCAGCTTTATGGGATGGAAACCGGGCACCGGGGAGCTGTTTTTT. It translates to CASSFMGWKPGTGELFF.

This clone was counted at least ten times. This chain joins TRBV14 and TRBJ2-2; 8 bases align to TRBD2. The V gene's germline CDR1 is SGHDN and CDR2 FVKESK. V shed 4 bases and J 7 bases; nucleotides not matched to a gene: 8. The CDR3 totals 15 residues. The DNA for the CDR3 is TGTGCCAGCAGCCTCCCCCCCGGGGGGGGCGGGGAGCTGTTTTTT. This sequence encodes CASSLPPGGGGELFF.

The table lists this clone with many counts. The genes are TRBV6-5 and TRBJ2-1; D not certain. The germline V gene has CDR1 MNHEY and CDR2 SVGAGI. Trimming removed 1 base from V and 0 bases from J, with 10 bases in between. There are 16 residues in the CDR3. The CDR3 DNA follows: TGTGCCAGCAGTTACTGGGGTCCAAGCTCCTACAATGAGCAGTTCTTC. This sequence encodes CASSYWGPSSYNEQFF.

This clone is labeled as medium-sized. The chain uses TRBV11-2 and TRBJ2-7, with D unresolved. This CDR3 comprises 12 residues. V dropped 0 bases and J dropped 3 bases, with 3 bases sitting between them. In germline, CDR1 is SGHAT, CDR2 FQNNGV. CDR3 DNA sequence: TGTGCCAGCAGCTTAGATTTCTACGAGCAGTACTTC. Its protein is CASSLDFYEQYF.

The sample holds a few counts of this clone. This chain connects TRBV5-6 to TRBJ2-5, with D possibly being TRBD1 (5 bases). The length of the CDR3 is 14 residues. Germline V CDR1 and CDR2: SGHDT, YYEEEE. V was pared by 4 bases and J by 1 base, with 11 bases between. Here the CDR3 reads CASSTSGFQETQYF. The DNA of the CDR3 is TGTGCCAGCAGCACCTCAGGGTTCCAAGAGACCCAGTACTTC.

V is TRBV5-4 and J is TRBJ2-2; D ambiguous. The CDR3 is 12 residues long. Trimming cost V 0 bases and J 6 bases, with 3 bases left between them. Germline V gene lookup returns CDR1 SGHNT and CDR2 YYREEE (reference sequence). For the CDR3, the DNA is TGTGCCAGCAGCTTGGCAGCCGGGGAGCTGTTTTTT. It translates to CASSLAAGELFF.